Below, 27 T cell receptor beta chains from the same sample are listed, as sequenced in a study of CD4 T cells in relation to SARS-CoV-2 and coronaviruses. CD4+ T cells from unexposed donors were obtained before the COVID-19 pandemic (2011-2018). Isolation of CD4+ T cells took place after about 9 days in culture. The antigens these receptors bind are not known. Only in-frame clones appear in the TCRdb table, and some are missing; sequencing was by immunoSEQ multiplex PCR. The data hold 21,000 or so clones, with more than 70% observed a single time. Sample: CD4+ T cells from PBMCs, cultured in vitro. All receptors come from a human donor in good health.

This chain connects TRBV18 to TRBJ1-1; no reliable D call. CDR3 length: 15 residues. In germline, CDR1 is KGHSH, CDR2 LQKENI. Trimming took off 2 bases at V and 2 bases at J, with 12 bases between the two ends. CDR3 nucleotide sequence: TGTGCCAGCTCACCAGCGATGTGGGTTAACACTGAAGCTTTCTTT. This gives the protein CASSPAMWVNTEAFF.

This clone was seen just once. The V call is TRBV24-1, the J call TRBJ1-1, with D hard to call. CDR1 is KGHDR, CDR2 SFDVKD, per germline. Trimming shortened V by 2 bases and J by 1 base, and 4 bases separated the two germline ends. This CDR3 has 13 residues. The chain's CDR3 is CATSDYKNTEAFF. CDR3 in DNA: TGTGCCACCAGTGATTATAAGAACACTGAAGCTTTCTTT.

The CDR3 loop reads CASSERGLAGVGSYEQYF. In DNA form, the CDR3 reads TGTGCCAGCAGTGAACGGGGACTAGCGGGAGTCGGGTCCTACGAGCAGTACTTC. The chain combines TRBV2 with TRBJ2-7, with 14 bases that match TRBD2. Trimming removed 2 bases from V and 1 base from J; junction bases left unmatched: 7. This CDR3 is 18 amino acids long. Germline V gene data show CDR1 as SNHLY and CDR2 as FYNNEI.

CDR3 sequence (DNA): TGTGCCAGCTCACCCCCGGCGACAGGGATTGGGGAGCTGTTTTTT. The encoded protein is CASSPPATGIGELFF. This chain links TRBV18 with TRBJ2-2; 7 bases are shared with TRBD1. This CDR3 is 15 amino acids long. J was trimmed by 8 bases and V by 3 bases; bases with no gene match: 9. Germline V lookup: CDR1 KGHSH, CDR2 LQKENI.

This clone was counted between two and nine times. The rearrangement uses TRBV2 and TRBJ1-5, with no clear D. Germline CDR1 is SNHLY and CDR2 is FYNNEI. The V end lost 1 base, the J end lost 7 bases, and 8 bases lay between the germline ends. The length of the CDR3 is 13 residues. The CDR3 loop is CASSEGVGQPQHF. CDR3 bases: TGTGCCAGCAGTGAAGGGGTAGGGCAGCCCCAGCATTTT.

The CDR3 here is CASSLDSAGNTIYF. CDR3 DNA: TGTGCCAGCAGCTTGGACTCCGCTGGAAACACCATATATTTT. The rearrangement uses TRBV6-5 and TRBJ1-3; D is undetermined. This CDR3 has 14 amino acids. Trimming left V 6 bases short and J 2 bases short, with 11 bases between. Per the germline V gene, CDR1 is MNHEY and CDR2 is SVGAGI.

The chain employs TRBV14 and TRBJ2-1, with D possibly matching TRBD2 (5 bases). Per the germline V gene, CDR1 is SGHDN and CDR2 is FVKESK. The CDR3 has 14 residues. The germline V and J ends were trimmed by 1 base and 6 bases, with 10 bases remaining between them. The CDR3: CASSQVLAINEQFF. The CDR3 DNA reads as TGTGCCAGCAGCCAAGTCTTAGCGATCAATGAGCAGTTCTTC.

The chain couples TRBV2 to TRBJ2-7; no definite D call. Germline lookup yields CDR1 SNHLY and CDR2 FYNNEI. V dropped 1 base and J dropped 0 bases, with 16 bases sitting between them. The length of the CDR3 is 17 residues. For the CDR3, the DNA is TGTGCCAGCAGTGAAGGCTCTTTAAGTAAACTCTCCTACGAGCAGTACTTC. Translation gives CASSEGSLSKLSYEQYF.

This chain joins TRBV6-5 and TRBJ2-3, with 9 positions matching TRBD1. Trimming at V came to 6 bases and at J to 3 bases, leaving 1 base not matched to a gene. The V gene's germline CDR1 is MNHEY and CDR2 SVGAGI. The CDR3 length is 13 residues. CDR3 amino acids: CASRDRGTDTQYF. DNA of the CDR3: TGTGCCAGCAGGGACAGGGGAACAGATACGCAGTATTTT.

The chain has TRBV19 and TRBJ2-7; TRBD1 aligns across 9 bases. The length of the CDR3 is 16 residues. The V gene's germline CDR1 is LNHDA and CDR2 SQIVND (reference sequence). J was trimmed by 0 bases and V by 5 bases; bases with no gene match: 8. CDR3 DNA sequence: TGTGCCAGTAGTGACGGGACAGGGTGGTCCTCCTACGAGCAGTACTTC. It is translated as CASSDGTGWSSYEQYF.

The chain links TRBV5-6 to TRBJ2-7, with D unresolved. V was clipped by 0 bases and J by 7 bases, with 5 bases between them. Looked up from germline, CDR1 is SGHDT and CDR2 is YYEEEE. The CDR3 has 11 residues. This CDR3 reads CASSLASEQYF. The CDR3 nucleotides are TGTGCCAGCAGCTTGGCATCTGAGCAGTACTTC.

The V call is TRBV5-4, the J call TRBJ2-3; D is ambiguous. From germline, CDR1 is SGHNT and CDR2 YYREEE (reference sequence). CDR3 length equals 14 residues. The V and J ends lost 1 base and 1 base respectively, with 7 bases between them. The CDR3, as DNA: TGTGCCAGCAGCTTGCAACTGGGCACAGATACGCAGTATTTT. Residues: CASSLQLGTDTQYF.

The chain carries TRBV6-1 and TRBJ2-1; D not resolved. Germline CDR1 reads MNHNS; CDR2 reads SASEGT. V gave up 0 bases and J gave up 5 bases, with 5 bases separating them. This CDR3 is built from 13 residues. The CDR3, as DNA: TGTGCCAGCAGTGAAGCTGTGGACAATGAGCAGTTCTTC. Protein: CASSEAVDNEQFF.

J is TRBJ2-7 and V is TRBV11-2; D possibly corresponds to TRBD1 (5 bases). The V gene lost 5 bases and the J gene lost 2 bases, with 7 bases spanning the gap. The CDR3 length is 12 residues. CDR1 and CDR2 from the germline V gene are SGHAT and FQNNGV. CDR3 DNA sequence: TGTGCCAGCAGCCGACAGACCTACGAGCAGTACTTC. As protein: CASSRQTYEQYF.

The rearrangement links TRBV10-3 to TRBJ2-7; TRBD2 matches 15 bases. Germline trimming cut 2 bases from V and 3 bases from J; bases unmatched to any gene: 5. Germline V gene lookup returns CDR1 ENHRY and CDR2 SYGVKD. CDR3 length: 17 residues. As DNA, the CDR3 is TGTGCCATCAGTGAGGGACTAGCGGGAGGGTTTCACTACGAGCAGTACTTC. Translating gives CAISEGLAGGFHYEQYF.

With respect to this clone: An end of the junction differs from the germline gene, which may be a read error. The chain uses TRBV10-3 and TRBJ2-5; D may be TRBD1 (5 bases). The CDR3 is made up of 14 amino acids. Germline V lookup: CDR1 ENHRY, CDR2 SYGVKD. This CDR3 is CAINEAGLGETQYF. CDR3 DNA sequence: TGTGCCATCAATGAGGCAGGGCTTGGAGAGACCCAGTACTTC.

This chain links TRBV6-5 with TRBJ1-6; 9 bases fit TRBD1. Germline V gene sequence: CDR1 MNHEY, CDR2 SVGAGI. The CDR3 has 14 residues. The J segment lost 7 bases and the V segment lost 4 bases, leaving 2 bases of the junction unmatched. The CDR3 here is CASSWDRENSPLHF. Written as DNA, the CDR3 is TGTGCCAGCAGTTGGGACAGGGAAAATTCACCCCTCCACTTT.

J is TRBJ2-1 and V is TRBV2, with 8 bases matching TRBD1. This CDR3 comprises 15 residues. Germline CDR1 SNHLY, CDR2 FYNNEI. J lost 4 bases, V lost 6 bases, and 8 bases had no gene match. The DNA of the CDR3 is TGTGCCAGCAGAACGCAGGGGGCCTGGTACAATGAGCAGTTCTTC. Translating it yields CASRTQGAWYNEQFF.

The V call is TRBV5-6, the J call TRBJ2-2, with a tentative D call TRBD1 (6 bases). Germline CDR1 SGHDT, CDR2 YYEEEE. There are 14 residues in the CDR3. The V end was cut by 4 bases, the J end by 4 bases, with 11 bases between. The CDR3 bases are TGTGCCAGCAGCGAGACAGGTATCACCGGGGAGCTGTTTTTT. As protein: CASSETGITGELFF.

J is TRBJ1-3 and V is TRBV18; D is unclear. Germline V gene lookup returns CDR1 KGHSH and CDR2 LQKENI. This CDR3 is 16 amino acids long. The V end lost 2 bases, the J end lost 0 bases, and 11 bases lay between the germline ends. The CDR3 DNA follows: TGTGCCAGCTCACCAAGCGCCGGACGCTCTGGAAACACCATATATTTT. Its translation is CASSPSAGRSGNTIYF.

The CDR3 sequence: CASSQPGVDIQYF. The CDR3 DNA sequence: TGTGCCAGCAGCCAGCCGGGAGTGGACATTCAGTACTTC. The rearrangement uses TRBV3-1 (or the pseudogene TRBV3-2) and TRBJ2-4, with D possibly matching TRBD2 (6 bases). The germline CDR1 and CDR2 sequences are LGHDT and YNNKEL (reference sequence). CDR3 length equals 13 residues. V lost 3 bases and J lost 8, with 11 bases in between.

This clone was detected only once. The chain joins TRBV4-1 to TRBJ1-1, with D unclear. Germline V gene lookup returns CDR1 MGHRA and CDR2 YSYEKL. The CDR3 length is 16 residues. V was clipped by 3 bases and J by 8 bases, with 22 bases between them. The CDR3 loop reads CASSQAHPGNIVEAFF. The CDR3 nucleotides read TGCGCCAGCAGCCAGGCCCATCCGGGGAATATTGTGGAAGCTTTCTTT.

This clone occurred a few times. V gene TRBV7-3 combines with J gene TRBJ2-3, with a weak D call TRBD1 (6 bases). V lost 3 bases, J lost 4 bases, and 8 bases lay in between. Germline assignment: CDR1 SGHTA and CDR2 FQGTGA. This CDR3 is built from 13 residues. DNA of the CDR3: TGTGCCAGCAGCTTCACAGGGCCAGATACGCAGTATTTT. As protein: CASSFTGPDTQYF.

The V gene is TRBV27, the J gene TRBJ1-4; perhaps TRBD1 as D (6 bases). This CDR3 spans 14 amino acids. V gave up 6 bases and J gave up 8 bases, with 16 bases separating them. Germline CDR1 is MNHEY and CDR2 is SMNVEV (reference sequence). In DNA, the CDR3 is TGTGCCAGCAGGAAAAACAGGGAGGGGGAAAAACTGTTTTTT. It specifies CASRKNREGEKLFF.

This sequence joins TRBV9 and TRBJ1-5; 7 bases are shared with TRBD1. V lost 0 bases and J lost 4; bases outside the gene matches: 4. The CDR3 extends over 15 amino acids. Germline CDR1 reads SGDLS; CDR2 reads YYNGEE. The CDR3: CASSVEGQRNQPQHF. CDR3 coding DNA: TGTGCCAGCAGCGTAGAGGGACAGCGAAATCAGCCCCAGCATTTT.

The V call is TRBV7-9, the J call TRBJ1-2; a possible D gene is TRBD1 (6 bases). The CDR3 has 15 amino acids. Germline CDR1 and CDR2: SEHNR and FQNEAQ (reference sequence). Trimming removed 6 bases at V and 0 bases at J, with 14 bases between. Here the CDR3 DNA reads TGTGCCAGCAGAGGACGGGACATCACTAACTATGGCTACACCTTC. Its translation: CASRGRDITNYGYTF.

The chain couples TRBV10-1 to TRBJ2-3, with TRBD1 as a possible D gene (6 bases). This CDR3 has 13 residues. Deletions cut 6 bases from V and 6 bases from J, with 13 bases between. Germline V gene lookup returns CDR1 WNHNN and CDR2 SYGVQD (reference sequence). The CDR3 DNA sequence: TGCGCCAGCAGCACCAGCAGGGGTGATACGCAGTATTTT. It codes for CASSTSRGDTQYF.